The source of this TCR beta chain is a study of technical replicates of blood from a handful of donors (dated by TCRdb to about 2017). Libraries were built with the immunoSEQ multiplex PCR assay. This immuneACCESS table, as held by TCRdb, lists in-frame sequences with V and J called but not all clones. Of the missing ones, under half trace to an unresolved V gene in checked studies; the others have no known cause. For this sample the table gives about 97,000 clones, of which under 96% were detected only once. The ten biggest clones cover around 0.2% of the sample. As for this clone: Its antigen is not yet known. No much larger clone exists at a distance of one base, and base qualities are not known.

CDR1 and CDR2, per the germline V gene, are SNHLY and FYNNEI. Reading from cysteine to phenylalanine, the CDR3 counts 13 amino acids. The sequence is cut down to CDR3 DNA, 39 bases in frame from base 1. Trimming at the junction amounts to 4 bases on V and 1 base on J, and the germline ends lie 7 bases apart. The sequence came from a human donor in good health. The chain joins TRBV2 to TRBJ1-1; there is no confident call for the D gene. The specimen was T cells isolated from PBMCs. In nucleotides, the sequence is TGTGCCAGCAGTGGTAGCGAGAACACTGAAGCTTTCTTT. It is translated as CASSGSENTEAFF. Reference TRBV2 and TRBJ1-1 proteins supply the regions before and after the CDR3; the full variable domain is: EPEVTQTPSHQVTQMGQEVILRCVPISNHLYFYWYRQILGQKVEFLVSFYNNEISEKSEIFDDQFSVERPDGSNFTLKIRSTKLEDSAMYFCASSGSENTEAFFGQGTRLTVV.